Each of the 22 T cell receptor beta chains below was sequenced from the same sample in a study of blood T cells in healthy people across ages. It was with a sample-barcoded 5' primer and a J-beta primer mix that a second PCR of about 6 to 12 cycles was run. TCRdb itself ran the 5' RACE reads through MiXCR, one entry per CDR3 protein. Of some 1.5 million distinct CDR3 sequences listed, around 40% are singletons. The sequenced sample consisted of blood. The receptors were sampled from a woman aged 18-29 years in good health.

This clonotype was detected a few times. This rearrangement joins TRBV2 to TRBJ2-1; 8 positions agree with TRBD2. In germline, CDR1 is SNHLY, CDR2 FYNNEI. J lost 0 bases, V lost 5 bases, and 6 bases had no gene match. The CDR3 has 16 amino acids. CDR3 coding DNA: TGTGCCAGCAGTCGGACTAGCCCGACCTCCTACAATGAGCAGTTCTTC. Its translation: CASSRTSPTSYNEQFF. Complete variable domain (other parts from reference TRBV2 and TRBJ2-1): EPEVTQTPSHQVTQMGQEVILRCVPISNHLYFYWYRQILGQKVEFLVSFYNNEISEKSEIFDDQFSVERPDGSNFTLKIRSTKLEDSAMYFCASSRTSPTSYNEQFFGPGTRLTVL.

J is TRBJ1-2 and V is TRBV12-3 or TRBV12-4, with TRBD1 as a possible D gene (6 bases). V was shortened by 5 bases and J by 7 bases, with 11 bases between the two germline ends. This CDR3 spans 12 amino acids. CDR3 amino acids: CASSQNRVGYTF. The CDR3 bases are TGTGCCAGCAGTCAAAACAGGGTTGGCTACACCTTC.

DNA for the CDR3: TGTGCCAGCAGCCAAGGACAGCGAAACACCGGGGAGCTGTTTTTT. Protein: CASSQGQRNTGELFF. The chain links TRBV3-1 to TRBJ2-2; TRBD1 might be the D (5 bases). This CDR3 contains 15 residues. The ends were cut back, 1 base at V and 2 bases at J, with 8 bases in the middle. Germline CDR1 and CDR2: LGHDT and YNNKEL (reference sequence). The variable domain in full, with the rest retrieved from reference TRBV3-1 and TRBJ2-2, is DTAVSQTPKYLVTQMGNDKSIKCEQNLGHDTMYWYKQDSKKFLKIMFSYNNKELIINETVPNRFSPKSPDKAHLNLHINSLELGDSAVYFCASSQGQRNTGELFFGEGSRLTVL.

This clonotype was seen more than once but under ten times. CDR3 residues: CSVLAGYNEQFF. CDR3 DNA: TGCAGCGTTTTAGCTGGATACAATGAGCAGTTCTTC. V gene TRBV29-1 combines with J gene TRBJ2-1; D is ambiguous. Germline V gives CDR1 SQVTM, CDR2 ANQGSEA. V lost 5 bases and J 4 bases, leaving 9 bases between the germline ends. The CDR3 extends over 12 amino acids.

The V and J genes are TRBV10-1 and TRBJ2-5; 7 bases line up with TRBD1. CDR3 length: 14 residues. Trimming took 3 bases from V and 4 from J; bases not matched to a gene: 5. The germline CDR1 and CDR2 sequences are WNHNN and SYGVQD (reference sequence). The CDR3 protein is CASSDDRVGETQYF. CDR3 nucleotide sequence: TGCGCCAGCAGTGATGACAGGGTGGGAGAGACCCAGTACTTC.

This clonotype was detected only a few times. This chain links TRBV20-1 with TRBJ1-5, with D perhaps TRBD1 (6 bases). V shed 6 bases and J shed 2 bases, with 14 bases lying between them. CDR3 length: 14 residues. From germline, CDR1 is DFQATT and CDR2 SNEGSKA (reference sequence). The CDR3 protein is CSARRGAGNQPQHF. DNA for the CDR3: TGCAGTGCCCGAAGGGGGGCTGGCAATCAGCCCCAGCATTTT.

Comment on this clonotype: One end of the junction fails to match germline, which may point to a read error. The V gene is TRBV6-5, the J gene TRBJ2-1; no clear D gene. CDR1 MNHEY and CDR2 SVGAGI come from the germline V gene. The CDR3 runs 14 residues. As DNA, the CDR3 is TGTGCCAGCAGTGACTCGATGTCTGGCAATGAGCAGTTCTTC. Protein sequence: CASSDSMSGNEQFF.

This clonotype was seen more than once but under ten times. The V gene is TRBV6-5, the J gene TRBJ2-7; D is possibly TRBD2 (6 bases). CDR1 is MNHEY, CDR2 SVGAGI, per germline. V was trimmed by 0 bases and J by 0 bases, leaving 18 bases between them. CDR3 length: 18 amino acids. CDR3 amino acids: CASSYSSGAYLSSYEQYF. Here the CDR3 DNA reads TGTGCCAGCAGTTACTCTAGCGGAGCTTACCTGAGCTCCTACGAGCAGTACTTC.

This chain uses TRBV6-2 or TRBV6-3 with TRBJ2-4; D not resolved. The CDR3 runs to 11 residues. Germline CDR1 MNHEY, CDR2 SVGEGT. V lost 6 bases and J 9 bases, leaving 9 bases between the germline ends. The CDR3 spells CASRTSGIQYF. CDR3 nucleotide sequence: TGTGCCAGCAGGACTTCGGGCATTCAGTACTTC.

This clonotype was picked up a small number of times. The chain combines TRBV6-6 with TRBJ2-7; D may be TRBD1 (5 bases). Germline V gives CDR1 MNHNY, CDR2 SVGAGI (reference sequence). Trimming removed 6 bases from V and 6 bases from J, with 12 bases in between. The CDR3 spans 12 residues. CDR3 amino acids: CASSPGSIEQYF. The CDR3 DNA is TGTGCCAGCAGCCCAGGGTCGATCGAGCAGTACTTC.

The chain joins TRBV7-9 to TRBJ2-2, with D perhaps matching TRBD1 (5 bases). Germline V gene lookup returns CDR1 SEHNR and CDR2 FQNEAQ (reference sequence). Trimming left V 1 base short and J 0 bases short, with 15 bases between. CDR3 length: 18 residues. The CDR3 nucleotides are TGTGCCAGCAGCTTAGGACTTGGGGCCGTATCGAACACCGGGGAGCTGTTTTTT. Protein: CASSLGLGAVSNTGELFF.

This clonotype was seen a few times. The chain uses TRBV20-1 and TRBJ2-5; 12 bases fit TRBD2. V trimming: 6 bases; J trimming: 5 bases; junction bases outside the gene matches: 7. CDR1 DFQATT and CDR2 SNEGSKA come from the germline V gene (reference sequence). This CDR3 is built from 14 residues. The CDR3 DNA sequence: TGCAGTGCCCGCCGGACTAGCGGGACGGAGACCCAGTACTTC. Amino acids: CSARRTSGTETQYF.

The chain is built from TRBV6-6 and TRBJ2-6; D gene uncertain. The length of the CDR3 is 15 residues. Germline CDR1 reads MNHNY; CDR2 reads SVGAGI (reference sequence). V lost 5 bases and J lost 4, with 12 bases in between. The CDR3 here is CASSPVSTGANVLTF. The CDR3 nucleotides read TGTGCCAGCAGTCCCGTGTCGACAGGGGCCAACGTCCTGACTTTC.

Points on this clonotype: Compared with germline, one end of the junction differs, possibly owing to a read error. V is TRBV6-2 or TRBV6-3 and J is TRBJ2-3, with 7 bases that match TRBD2. This CDR3 has 14 amino acids. From germline, CDR1 is MNHEY and CDR2 SVGEGT. CDR3 DNA: TGTGCCAGCAGGTACTCCCGGGGGGCAGATACGCAGTATTTT. It encodes CASRYSRGADTQYF.

The chain has TRBV6-5 and TRBJ1-2; D perhaps matches TRBD1 (5 bases). The V end was cut by 7 bases, the J end by 8 bases, with 14 bases between. Germline CDR1 and CDR2: MNHEY and SVGAGI. This CDR3 is built from 12 residues. The CDR3: CASKNGGAGYTF. DNA for the CDR3: TGTGCCAGCAAAAATGGAGGGGCCGGCTACACCTTC.

The chain recombines TRBV29-1 with TRBJ1-1, with D perhaps matching TRBD1 (5 bases). Trimming removed 2 bases at V and 9 bases at J, with 13 bases between. The germline CDR1 and CDR2 sequences are SQVTM and ANQGSEA. The CDR3 has 12 residues. CDR3 sequence (DNA): TGCAGCGTTGAACCCGGGGCAGCTAAAGCTTTCTTT. As protein: CSVEPGAAKAFF.

This sequence joins TRBV6-2 or TRBV6-3 and TRBJ1-4; TRBD1 is a possible D gene (5 bases). In germline, CDR1 is MNHEY, CDR2 SVGEGT. The CDR3 contains 14 residues. Trimming removed 6 bases at V and 10 bases at J, with 18 bases between. The CDR3 loop reads CASREPGRIGKLFF. CDR3 nucleotides: TGTGCCAGCAGGGAACCGGGACGCATTGGAAAACTGTTTTTT.

The chain joins TRBV11-2 to TRBJ2-5; D uncertain. Germline V gives CDR1 SGHAT, CDR2 FQNNGV. V was pared by 1 base and J by 11 bases, with 23 bases between. CDR3 length: 16 amino acids. The CDR3 region has the DNA TGTGCCAGCAGCTTAGCTCTGGTTAGCTCCTACGATGAGCAGTACTTC. As protein: CASSLALVSSYDEQYF.

On this clonotype itself: Lacking the conserved final phenylalanine or tryptophan, this CDR3 likely reflects a read error. The DNA is left out, because the CDR3 cannot be placed on it with certainty; the CDR3 is given as TCRdb lists it. The chain joins TRBV7-9 to TRBJ2-1; no DNA check was done on the table's D call, TRBD1. Inclusive of both ends, the CDR3 amounts to 14 amino acids. The germline V gene has CDR1 SEHNR and CDR2 FQNEAQ (reference sequence). CDR3 region: CASSLNSGHNEQFI.

This clonotype was observed a handful of times. The chain is built from TRBV12-3 or TRBV12-4 and TRBJ1-4; no reliable D call. The length of the CDR3 is 13 residues. V lost 2 bases, J lost 8 bases, and 9 bases lay in between. DNA for the CDR3: TGTGCCAGCAGTTTACGGGTGGACGAAAAACTGTTTTTT. The encoded protein is CASSLRVDEKLFF.

V gene TRBV12-3 or TRBV12-4 combines with J gene TRBJ2-1, with 8 positions matching TRBD2. The CDR3 is made up of 14 amino acids. The trim removed 7 bases at V and 8 bases at J, leaving 10 bases unmatched. The CDR3 sequence is CASNPGLGRDEQFF. Here the CDR3 DNA reads TGTGCCAGCAACCCGGGACTAGGGCGGGATGAGCAGTTCTTC.

The rearrangement uses TRBV20-1 and TRBJ2-2; D is possibly TRBD2 (6 bases). The V gene's germline CDR1 is DFQATT and CDR2 SNEGSKA (reference sequence). Trimming took off 7 bases at V and 0 bases at J, with 9 bases between the two ends. There are 13 residues in the CDR3. CDR3 DNA: TGCAGTGGTCGACTAGCGAACACCGGGGAGCTGTTTTTT. It translates to CSGRLANTGELFF.